Below, one TCR beta chain is given with its context. This sample was included in a study of healthy donors' naive CD4 and CD8 T cells. A linear amplification protocol produced the TCR libraries from around 0.55 ug of total RNA. TCRdb analysed the reads with MiXCR anew, one entry per CDR3 protein. Of roughly 200,000 distinct CDR3 sequences in the sample, around three quarters were seen once. V shed 4 bases and J 4 bases; nucleotides not matched to a gene: 9. Germline lookup yields CDR1 SGHKS and CDR2 YYEKEE (reference sequence). The CDR3 consists of 15 residues. This chain links TRBV5-5 with TRBJ2-7; 9 bases match TRBD2. The material sequenced was naive CD4+ and CD8+ T cells sorted from blood, pooled from several donors. This TCR was sampled from a pool of human donors in good health; the sample pools cells from several healthy donors. The CDR3 DNA reads as TGTGCCAGCAGCCTGACCAGCGGGAGGAGTTACGAGCAGTACTTC. Translating gives CASSLTSGRSYEQYF.